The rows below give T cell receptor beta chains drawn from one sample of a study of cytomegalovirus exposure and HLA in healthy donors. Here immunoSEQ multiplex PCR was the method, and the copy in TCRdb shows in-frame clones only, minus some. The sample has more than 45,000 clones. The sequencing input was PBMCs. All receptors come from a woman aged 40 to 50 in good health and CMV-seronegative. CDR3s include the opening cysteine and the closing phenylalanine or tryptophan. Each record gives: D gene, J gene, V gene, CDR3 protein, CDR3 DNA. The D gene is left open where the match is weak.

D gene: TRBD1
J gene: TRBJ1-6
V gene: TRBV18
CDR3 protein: CASSPYQGAEMNSPLHF
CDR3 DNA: TGTGCCAGCTCACCATATCAGGGGGCCGAAATGAATTCACCCCTCCACTTT

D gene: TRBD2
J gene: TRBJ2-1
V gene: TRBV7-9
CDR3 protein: CASSQTSGRASRNEQFF
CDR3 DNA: TGTGCCAGCAGCCAGACTAGCGGGAGGGCCAGTAGAAATGAGCAGTTCTTC

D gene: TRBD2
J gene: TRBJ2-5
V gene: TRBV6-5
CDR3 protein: CASSLTSGGGQETQYF
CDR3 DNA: TGTGCCAGCAGTTTGACTAGCGGGGGAGGCCAAGAGACCCAGTACTTC

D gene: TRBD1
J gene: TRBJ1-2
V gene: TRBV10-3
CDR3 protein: CAISSGTGGERNGYTF
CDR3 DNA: TGTGCCATCAGTTCCGGGACAGGGGGCGAGAGGAATGGCTACACCTTC

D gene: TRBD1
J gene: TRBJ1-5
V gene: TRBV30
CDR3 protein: CAWTGQGGGQPQHF
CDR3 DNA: TGTGCCTGGACAGGACAGGGAGGCGGTCAGCCCCAGCATTTT

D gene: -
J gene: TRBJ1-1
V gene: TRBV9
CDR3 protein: CASSVGRLNTEAFF
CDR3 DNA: TGTGCCAGCAGCGTAGGGCGGCTGAACACTGAAGCTTTCTTT

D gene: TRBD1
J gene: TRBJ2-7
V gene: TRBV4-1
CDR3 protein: CASSHDRGYYEQYF
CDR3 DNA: TGCGCCAGCAGCCACGACAGGGGGTACTACGAGCAGTACTTC

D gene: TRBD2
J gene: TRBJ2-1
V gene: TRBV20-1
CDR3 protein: CSAPGGNEQFF
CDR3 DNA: TGCAGTGCACCCGGGGGGAATGAGCAGTTCTTC

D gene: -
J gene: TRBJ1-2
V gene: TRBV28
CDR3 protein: CASSLAGTVYGYTF
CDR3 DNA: TGTGCCAGCAGTTTAGCTGGGACTGTCTATGGCTACACCTTC

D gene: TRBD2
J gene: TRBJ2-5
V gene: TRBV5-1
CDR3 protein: CASSLALAGGQETQYF
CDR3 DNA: TGCGCCAGCAGCTTGGCGCTAGCGGGGGGCCAAGAGACCCAGTACTTC

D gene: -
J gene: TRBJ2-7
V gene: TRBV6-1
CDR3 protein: CASSEAGPSYEQYF
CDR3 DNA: TGTGCCAGCAGTGAAGCGGGGCCATCCTACGAGCAGTACTTC

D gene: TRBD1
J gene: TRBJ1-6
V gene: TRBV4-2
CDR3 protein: CASSYTGTGQNSPLHF
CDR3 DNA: TGTGCCAGCAGCTATACCGGGACAGGGCAAAATTCACCCCTACACTTT

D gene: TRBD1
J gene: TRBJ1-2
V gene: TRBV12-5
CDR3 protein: CASAGGTVRYYGYTF
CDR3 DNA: TGTGCTAGTGCCGGAGGGACAGTTAGGTACTATGGCTACACCTTC

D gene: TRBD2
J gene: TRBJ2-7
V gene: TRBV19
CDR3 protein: CASKTRGGDRPYF
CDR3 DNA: TGTGCCAGTAAAACCCGCGGGGGAGACAGACCTTACTTC

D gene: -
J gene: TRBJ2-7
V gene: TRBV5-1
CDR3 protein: CASSLRSGTYEQYF
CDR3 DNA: TGCGCCAGCAGCTTGAGATCGGGTACCTACGAGCAGTACTTC

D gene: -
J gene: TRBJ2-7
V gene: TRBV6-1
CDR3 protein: CASARQAYEQYF
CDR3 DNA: TGTGCCAGCGCAAGACAGGCCTACGAGCAGTACTTC

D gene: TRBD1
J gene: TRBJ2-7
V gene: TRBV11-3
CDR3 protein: CASSPPGGRGEQYF
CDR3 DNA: TGTGCCAGCAGCCCACCAGGGGGCCGTGGGGAGCAGTACTTC

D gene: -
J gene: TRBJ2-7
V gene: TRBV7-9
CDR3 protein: CASSYQAGLEEQYF
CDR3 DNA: TGTGCCAGCAGCTACCAAGCAGGTCTGGAAGAGCAGTACTTC

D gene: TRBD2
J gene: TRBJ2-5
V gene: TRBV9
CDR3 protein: CASSVGTSGRGKQETQYF
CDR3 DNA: TGTGCCAGCAGCGTCGGGACTAGCGGGAGGGGTAAACAAGAGACCCAGTACTTC

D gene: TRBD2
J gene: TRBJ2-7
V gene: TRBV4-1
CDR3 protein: CASSQEGASGTTAYEQYF
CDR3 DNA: TGCGCCAGCAGCCAAGAGGGGGCTAGCGGGACTACCGCCTACGAGCAGTACTTC

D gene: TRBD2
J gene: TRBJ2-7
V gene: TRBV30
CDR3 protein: CAWSVLAGVEQYF
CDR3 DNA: TGTGCCTGGAGTGTGCTAGCGGGAGTCGAGCAGTACTTC

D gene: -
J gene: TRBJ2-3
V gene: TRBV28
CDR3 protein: CASTLGGAPQSTDTQYF
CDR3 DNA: TGTGCCAGCACTTTGGGGGGGGCTCCGCAAAGCACAGATACGCAGTATTTT

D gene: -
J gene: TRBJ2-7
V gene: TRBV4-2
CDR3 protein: CASSQGPSYEQYF
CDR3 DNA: TGTGCCAGCAGCCAAGGGCCCTCCTACGAGCAGTACTTC

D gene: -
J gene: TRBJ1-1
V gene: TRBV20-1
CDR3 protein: CSARAGSEDFF
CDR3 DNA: TGCAGTGCTAGAGCAGGGTCTGAAGATTTCTTT

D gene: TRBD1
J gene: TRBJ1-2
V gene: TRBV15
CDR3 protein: CATSTRDRRYGYTF
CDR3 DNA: TGTGCCACCAGCACCCGGGACAGACGCTATGGCTACACCTTC

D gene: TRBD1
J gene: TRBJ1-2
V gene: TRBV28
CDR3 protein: CASRTTGGYGYTF
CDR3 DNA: TGTGCCAGCAGGACGACAGGGGGCTATGGCTACACCTTC

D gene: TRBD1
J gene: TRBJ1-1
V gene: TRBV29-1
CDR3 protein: CSARGQGNTEAFF
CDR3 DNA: TGCAGCGCCCGGGGACAGGGGAACACTGAAGCTTTCTTT

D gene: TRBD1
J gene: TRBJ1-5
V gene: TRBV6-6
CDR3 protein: CASSRTGGIQPQHF
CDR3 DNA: TGTGCCAGCAGTAGGACAGGGGGGATTCAGCCCCAGCATTTT